Following are 32 T cell receptor beta chains from one sample sequenced in a study of identical twins. TCRdb redid the calling of the 5' RACE reads with MiXCR, one entry per CDR3 protein. The sample holds 450,000 or so distinct CDR3 sequences, 14% seen once. These same data were also listed under a study on yellow fever vaccine responses in identical twins.

Source material: CD4+ T cells sorted from blood. The receptors stem from a woman younger than 30 in good health.

This clonotype has more than one count but fewer than ten. This sequence joins TRBV9 and TRBJ2-5; D is possibly TRBD1 (6 bases). The CDR3 has 13 amino acids. Trimming removed 2 bases from V and 5 bases from J, with 10 bases in between. Germline V gene data show CDR1 as SGDLS and CDR2 as YYNGEE. The CDR3 DNA follows: TGTGCCAGCAGCGTTCAGGGGATGGAGACCCAGTACTTC. Protein sequence: CASSVQGMETQYF.

This chain joins TRBV4-2 and TRBJ2-7; 9 bases are a match to TRBD1. This CDR3 is 16 amino acids long. The J segment lost 1 base and the V segment lost 2 bases, leaving 6 bases of the junction unmatched. The germline V gene encodes CDR1 LGHNA and CDR2 YNFKEQ. In DNA form, the CDR3 reads TGTGCCAGCAGCCAAATTCCGGGACAGGGATCCTACGAGCAGTACTTC. The encoded protein is CASSQIPGQGSYEQYF.

The rearrangement uses TRBV7-2 and TRBJ2-5, with TRBD2 identical over 11 bases. CDR1 and CDR2 from the germline V gene are SGHTA and FQGNSA. The length of the CDR3 is 15 residues. After removal of 4 bases from V and 5 bases from J, the junction contained 6 bases not matched to a gene. The CDR3 DNA is TGTGCCAGCAGCTCGTTAGCGGGGGGGCGGGAGACCCAGTACTTC. As protein: CASSSLAGGRETQYF.

The table lists this clonotype with a few counts. The chain couples TRBV20-1 to TRBJ1-6; D unclear. The CDR3 contains 13 residues. Germline-derived CDR1 and CDR2 are DFQATT and SNEGSKA (reference sequence). Trimming stripped 7 bases from V and 3 bases from J, with 10 bases between. The CDR3 region has the DNA TGCAGTGTCCACCGGGACTATAATTCACCCCTCCACTTT. This sequence encodes CSVHRDYNSPLHF.

Only a few counts were recorded for this clonotype. V and J are TRBV30 and TRBJ1-1; D is undetermined. Trimming shortened V by 0 bases and J by 3 bases, and 8 bases separated the two germline ends. This CDR3 is 13 amino acids long. Germline V gene data show CDR1 as GTSNPN and CDR2 as SVGIG (reference sequence). In DNA, the CDR3 is TGTGCCTGGAGTGTGAGCTTTGACACTGAAGCTTTCTTT. Translation gives CAWSVSFDTEAFF.

The J gene is TRBJ2-3, the V gene TRBV7-8; the D gene is possibly TRBD1 (5 bases). This CDR3 has 18 amino acids. The V and J ends lost 6 bases and 0 bases respectively, with 22 bases between them. Germline assignment: CDR1 SGHVS and CDR2 FQNEAQ. In nucleotides, the CDR3 is TGTGCCAGCAGACCATCAGGGTATCGTGGCTCTAGCACAGATACGCAGTATTTT. As protein: CASRPSGYRGSSTDTQYF. The whole variable domain, filled in from reference TRBV7-8 and TRBJ2-3, reads GAGVSQSPRYKVAKRGQDVALRCDPISGHVSLFWYQQALGQGPEFLTYFQNEAQLDKSGLPSDRFFAERPEGSVSTLKIQRTQQEDSAVYLCASRPSGYRGSSTDTQYFGPGTRLTVL.

There are many counts of this clonotype. J is TRBJ1-6 and V is TRBV12-3 or TRBV12-4; 7 bases agree with TRBD1. Germline trimming cut 6 bases from V and 5 bases from J; bases unmatched to any gene: 4. The CDR3 has 14 residues. The CDR3 spells CASSHGQDNSPLHF. DNA for the CDR3: TGTGCCAGCAGCCACGGACAGGATAATTCACCCCTCCACTTT.

This clonotype was seen many times. V is TRBV21-1 and J is TRBJ1-1; TRBD1 reflects the table's D call only, with no check against the DNA. TRBV21-1 is labeled a pseudogene. CDR3 size: 17 residues. DNA for the CDR3: TGTGCCAGCAGCAGGCAACAGGGGATTGCGGCAAGCACTGAAGCTTTCTTT. Translating it yields CASSRQQGIAASTEAFF.

The chain joins TRBV2 to TRBJ1-2; D may be TRBD1 (5 bases). The V gene lost 6 bases and the J gene lost 4 bases, with 9 bases spanning the gap. Germline values: CDR1 SNHLY, CDR2 FYNNEI. The CDR3 is 12 amino acids. DNA of the CDR3: TGTGCCAGCAGAAGCGACAGCTATGGCTACACCTTC. This encodes CASRSDSYGYTF.

This clonotype came up a few times. V is TRBV12-3 or TRBV12-4 and J is TRBJ2-1; tentative D call: TRBD2 (6 bases). The CDR3 has 15 residues. V was cut by 6 bases and J by 0 bases, with 12 bases left in between. CDR3 sequence (DNA): TGTGCCAGCAGGTACCTAGCGAGCTCCTACAATGAGCAGTTCTTC. It translates to CASRYLASSYNEQFF.

This clonotype was picked up a small number of times. The rearrangement links TRBV6-5 to TRBJ2-7; D perhaps matches TRBD2 (6 bases). The CDR3 loop spans 14 amino acids. Germline CDR1 and CDR2: MNHEY and SVGAGI. V was shortened by 3 bases and J by 4 bases, with 13 bases between the two germline ends. The CDR3 bases are TGTGCCAGCAGTTATACAGCGGGTATTTACGAGCAGTACTTC. This sequence encodes CASSYTAGIYEQYF.

This clonotype was picked up a small number of times. The chain is built from TRBV2 and TRBJ2-7; D perhaps matches TRBD1 (6 bases). Trimming pared 7 bases from V and 4 bases from J, leaving 14 bases between. CDR1 is SNHLY and CDR2 is FYNNEI in the germline V gene. The CDR3 contains 13 residues. CDR3 coding DNA: TGTGCCAGCACCCCACAGGGAAGATACGAGCAGTACTTC. Its protein is CASTPQGRYEQYF. Combining the CDR3 with reference TRBV2 and TRBJ2-7 gives the whole variable domain EPEVTQTPSHQVTQMGQEVILRCVPISNHLYFYWYRQILGQKVEFLVSFYNNEISEKSEIFDDQFSVERPDGSNFTLKIRSTKLEDSAMYFCASTPQGRYEQYFGPGTRLTVT.

There are a few counts of this clonotype. J is TRBJ2-2 and V is TRBV3-1, with no clear D. V was clipped by 3 bases and J by 7 bases, with 6 bases between them. Germline V gene data show CDR1 as LGHDT and CDR2 as YNNKEL (reference sequence). This CDR3 region has 12 residues. The CDR3 reads CASSQSGGELFF. As DNA, the CDR3 is TGTGCCAGCAGCCAGTCCGGCGGGGAGCTGTTTTTT.

V and J are TRBV30 and TRBJ2-2; 12 nucleotides line up with TRBD2. Trimming took 0 bases from V and 8 from J; bases not matched to a gene: 7. From germline, CDR1 is GTSNPN and CDR2 SVGIG (reference sequence). CDR3 length: 16 residues. The CDR3 protein is CAWSVGTSGLKGELFF. Written as DNA, the CDR3 is TGTGCCTGGAGTGTCGGGACTAGCGGGCTTAAGGGGGAGCTGTTTTTT.

A few counts support this clonotype. CDR3 nucleotide sequence: TGCAGTGCTCGGCGGGGGGCGGTAGATACGCAGTATTTT. As protein: CSARRGAVDTQYF. The rearrangement uses TRBV20-1 and TRBJ2-3, with 8 bases that match TRBD2. This CDR3 region has 13 residues. Per germline, CDR1 DFQATT and CDR2 SNEGSKA (reference sequence). V was pared by 5 bases and J by 5 bases, with 6 bases of the junction left unmatched.

In its sample, this clonotype was seen once. This rearrangement joins TRBV4-2 to TRBJ2-2; D might be TRBD1 (5 bases). This CDR3 has 15 amino acids. Germline V gene sequence: CDR1 LGHNA, CDR2 YNFKEQ. Trimming stripped 10 bases from V and 2 bases from J, with 17 bases between. The CDR3: CAMSPGAANTGELFF. Written as DNA, the CDR3 is TGTGCCATGAGCCCTGGGGCCGCAAACACCGGGGAGCTGTTTTTT.

The chain couples TRBV28 to TRBJ1-6; D unresolved. The CDR3 is made up of 14 amino acids. V gave up 2 bases and J gave up 12 bases, with 14 bases separating them. Germline V gene lookup returns CDR1 MDHEN and CDR2 SYDVKM. CDR3 coding DNA: TGTGCCAGCAGTTTACCTAAATTCACCCAACCCCTCCACTTT. It translates to CASSLPKFTQPLHF.

This clonotype has just a few counts. The V gene is TRBV5-3, the J gene TRBJ1-5; 9 bases map to TRBD1. TRBV5-3 is known as an ORF, though its function is uncertain. Unmatched junction bases numbered 8, after V lost 4 bases and J lost 0 bases. CDR3 length equals 17 residues. Here the CDR3 DNA reads TGTGCCAGAAGCAAACAGGGGGCGAAATGTAGCAATCAGCCCCAGCATTTT. It is translated as CARSKQGAKCSNQPQHF.

This clonotype showed up just a few times. The chain has TRBV7-6 and TRBJ2-3; D ambiguous. Deletions cut 1 base from V and 2 bases from J, with 4 bases between. Germline V lookup: CDR1 SGHVS, CDR2 FNYEAQ. This CDR3 has 13 residues. CDR3 coding DNA: TGTGCCAGCAGCTTAGTTTTCACAGATACGCAGTATTTT. This codes for CASSLVFTDTQYF.

This rearrangement joins TRBV9 to TRBJ2-4; 8 positions match TRBD2. The trim removed 0 bases at V and 2 bases at J, leaving 7 bases unmatched. Germline V CDR1 and CDR2: SGDLS, YYNGEE. The CDR3 is 17 residues long. The CDR3: CASSVDTGGGTKNIQYF. CDR3 nucleotides: TGTGCCAGCAGCGTAGACACGGGAGGGGGGACCAAAAACATTCAGTACTTC. Complete variable domain (other parts from reference TRBV9 and TRBJ2-4): DSGVTQTPKHLITATGQRVTLRCSPRSGDLSVYWYQQSLDQGLQFLIQYYNGEERAKGNILERFSAQQFPDLHSELNLSSLELGDSALYFCASSVDTGGGTKNIQYFGAGTRLSVL.

V is TRBV2 and J is TRBJ2-7; the D gene is possibly TRBD1 (6 bases). Germline lookup yields CDR1 SNHLY and CDR2 FYNNEI. The CDR3 is made up of 13 amino acids. The ends were cut back, 5 bases at V and 5 bases at J, with 13 bases in the middle. DNA of the CDR3: TGTGCCAGCAGTCCCAGGGGTACGGACGAGCAGTACTTC. It yields the protein CASSPRGTDEQYF.

This clonotype was counted between two and nine times. CDR3 amino acids: CASRGNRGLGTEAFF. The CDR3 DNA is TGTGCCAGCAGGGGAAACAGGGGTTTAGGCACTGAAGCTTTCTTT. V is TRBV25-1 and J is TRBJ1-1; TRBD1 matches at 7 bases. This CDR3 has 15 amino acids. Trimming took 6 bases from V and 4 from J; bases not matched to a gene: 11. Per germline, CDR1 MGHDK and CDR2 SYGVNS.

This clonotype was seen a handful of times. The CDR3 bases are TGCGCCAGCAGCTCGCGGACTAGCGGGGGGCTCAATGAGCAGTTCTTC. It translates to CASSSRTSGGLNEQFF. The chain has TRBV5-1 and TRBJ2-1; 14 nucleotides match TRBD2. Germline V gives CDR1 SGHRS, CDR2 YFSETQ. V was pared by 3 bases and J by 6 bases, with 5 bases of the junction left unmatched. The CDR3 is 16 residues long.

V gene TRBV4-3 combines with J gene TRBJ2-1; 12 nucleotides line up with TRBD2. This CDR3 region has 16 residues. The trim removed 1 base at V and 9 bases at J, leaving 7 bases unmatched. Per the germline V gene, CDR1 is LGHNA and CDR2 is YSLEER. CDR3 region: CASSQGASGRAGEQFF. CDR3 nucleotides: TGCGCCAGCAGCCAAGGGGCTAGCGGGAGGGCCGGTGAGCAGTTCTTC.

This clonotype was detected only a few times. The chain couples TRBV7-2 to TRBJ2-7; 7 nucleotides align to TRBD2. J was trimmed by 0 bases and V by 0 bases; bases with no gene match: 5. CDR1 is SGHTA and CDR2 is FQGNSA in the germline V gene. The CDR3 extends over 16 amino acids. CDR3 protein: CASSLAVLASSYEQYF. In DNA form, the CDR3 reads TGTGCCAGCAGCTTAGCGGTACTAGCGAGCTCCTACGAGCAGTACTTC. The entire variable domain, with the rest obtained from reference TRBV7-2 and TRBJ2-7, is as follows: GAGVSQSPSNKVTEKGKDVELRCDPISGHTALYWYRQSLGQGLEFLIYFQGNSAPDKSGLPSDRFSAERTGGSVSTLTIQRTQQEDSAVYLCASSLAVLASSYEQYFGPGTRLTVT.

The V call is TRBV2, the J call TRBJ2-3, with TRBD1 matching 7 bases. Germline V gene data show CDR1 as SNHLY and CDR2 as FYNNEI. The V and J ends lost 6 bases and 4 bases, in that order; junction bases with no gene match: 7. The CDR3 is made up of 14 amino acids. The CDR3, as DNA: TGTGCCAGCAGGGGATCAGGGGGAGCAGATACGCAGTATTTT. Protein: CASRGSGGADTQYF.

This clonotype was counted once. The rearrangement links TRBV12-3 or TRBV12-4 to TRBJ2-1, with 14 bases aligning to TRBD2. V lost 1 base and J lost 9; bases outside the gene matches: 8. This CDR3 has 17 residues. In DNA, the CDR3 is TGTGCCAGCAGTTTAGAGTTGACTAGCGGGAGGGCCTCTGAGCAGTTCTTC. The encoded protein is CASSLELTSGRASEQFF.

The V gene is TRBV2, the J gene TRBJ2-7; the D is unclear. Germline-derived CDR1 and CDR2 are SNHLY and FYNNEI. This CDR3 is 13 amino acids long. Trimming shortened V by 3 bases and J by 4 bases, and 10 bases separated the two germline ends. CDR3 bases: TGTGCCAGCAGTGATCGCCGCACATACGAGCAGTACTTC. Amino acids: CASSDRRTYEQYF.

The chain combines TRBV5-5 with TRBJ2-3; the D gene could be TRBD1 or TRBD2 (6 bases each). The CDR3 loop spans 18 amino acids. Germline V gene data show CDR1 as SGHKS and CDR2 as YYEKEE (reference sequence). V shed 1 base and J shed 0 bases, with 18 bases lying between them. CDR3 sequence reads: CASSLRSGAGSSTDTQYF. The CDR3 DNA is TGTGCCAGCAGCTTGAGATCGGGGGCTGGCTCTAGCACAGATACGCAGTATTTT.

The chain uses TRBV5-1 and TRBJ2-1; 9 bases line up with TRBD2. Germline V gene data show CDR1 as SGHRS and CDR2 as YFSETQ. The CDR3 extends over 15 amino acids. V shed 0 bases, J shed 8 bases, and the junction held 6 bases outside the gene matches. As DNA, the CDR3 is TGCGCCAGCAGCTTGGCGTCGCGGGGGGGCGATGAGCAGTTCTTC. It codes for CASSLASRGGDEQFF.

This clonotype was detected ten times or more. This chain links TRBV28 with TRBJ1-1; 12 nucleotides match TRBD1. The V gene end was trimmed by 8 bases and the J gene end by 1 base; junction bases not matched to a gene: 8. CDR3 length: 16 amino acids. Germline CDR1 MDHEN, CDR2 SYDVKM. CDR3 bases: TGTGCCAGCCCCAAAGGGACAGGGGGCGAGAACACTGAAGCTTTCTTT. It encodes CASPKGTGGENTEAFF.

In nucleotides, the CDR3 is TGTGCCAGCAGCTTAGATCAGGGGAAAGCTTTCTTT. Translation gives CASSLDQGKAFF. This chain joins TRBV7-2 and TRBJ1-1; a possible D gene is TRBD1 (6 bases). V was cut by 1 base and J by 9 bases, with 9 bases left in between. Germline CDR1 and CDR2: SGHTA and FQGNSA. The CDR3 is 12 amino acids.